Listed below are T cell receptor beta chains from one sample, sequenced in a study of control samples from healthy donors and cancer patients. Sequencing was performed with immunoSEQ multiplex PCR; in TCRdb, only in-frame clones are kept and a portion is missing. The sample carries 150,000 to 200,000 clones, roughly 94% recorded once. Sequenced material: blood. The receptor source for this set is a woman aged 40 to 50 in good health. The CDR3 runs from the conserved cysteine through the conserved F or W. Fields, in order: clone size, D gene, J gene, CDR3 length, V gene, CDR3 DNA, CDR3 protein. D genes are given only for firm matches. A clone size is listed for some rows: how often the clone was seen (once, few, many), or a class if it is expanded.

clone size: .
D gene: .
J gene: TRBJ2-1
CDR3 length: 16
V gene: TRBV7-9
CDR3 DNA: TGTGCCAGCAGCCTTGGGTCCGGGAGCTCCTACAATGAGCAGTTCTTC
CDR3 protein: CASSLGSGSSYNEQFF

clone size: .
D gene: .
J gene: TRBJ2-3
CDR3 length: 17
V gene: TRBV5-6
CDR3 DNA: TGTGCCAGCAGCTCCCCAGTGGGGTCTCCGGGCACAGATACGCAGTATTTT
CDR3 protein: CASSSPVGSPGTDTQYF

clone size: .
D gene: .
J gene: TRBJ1-1
CDR3 length: 16
V gene: TRBV11-2
CDR3 DNA: TGTGCCAGCAGCCCCCAGTGGGACTCCCGGAACACTGAAGCTTTCTTT
CDR3 protein: CASSPQWDSRNTEAFF

clone size: .
D gene: .
J gene: TRBJ1-1
CDR3 length: 12
V gene: TRBV7-2
CDR3 DNA: TGTGCCAGCAGCTTAGCCTGGGCTGAAGCTTTCTTT
CDR3 protein: CASSLAWAEAFF

clone size: .
D gene: .
J gene: TRBJ2-7
CDR3 length: 14
V gene: TRBV13
CDR3 DNA: TGTGCCAGCAGCTTGGTAAGCGGGTCCGGCGAGCAGTACTTC
CDR3 protein: CASSLVSGSGEQYF

clone size: once
D gene: .
J gene: TRBJ1-2
CDR3 length: 15
V gene: TRBV20-1
CDR3 DNA: TGCAGTGCTAGTGGGGCCATGGACAGTCACTATGGCTACACCTTC
CDR3 protein: CSASGAMDSHYGYTF

clone size: .
D gene: .
J gene: TRBJ1-5
CDR3 length: 14
V gene: TRBV24-1
CDR3 DNA: TGTGCCACCAGTGGCGGGGCGAGCAATCAGCCCCAGCATTTT
CDR3 protein: CATSGGASNQPQHF

clone size: once
D gene: .
J gene: TRBJ2-5
CDR3 length: 13
V gene: TRBV19
CDR3 DNA: TGTGCCAGTAGTATCGTTACCGCCGAGACCCAGTACTTC
CDR3 protein: CASSIVTAETQYF

clone size: .
D gene: .
J gene: TRBJ1-2
CDR3 length: 14
V gene: TRBV6-5
CDR3 DNA: TGTGCCAGCAGGGGCCACGGACGGAACTATGGCTACACCTTC
CDR3 protein: CASRGHGRNYGYTF

clone size: .
D gene: TRBD2
J gene: TRBJ2-1
CDR3 length: 16
V gene: TRBV6-4
CDR3 DNA: TGTGCCAGCAGTGATATTAGGCGGGAGACTAAAAATGAGCAGTTCTTC
CDR3 protein: CASSDIRRETKNEQFF

clone size: .
D gene: .
J gene: TRBJ1-4
CDR3 length: 15
V gene: TRBV18
CDR3 DNA: TGTGCCAGCTCACCCGGTCTAGGGGGGGACGAAAAACTGTTTTTT
CDR3 protein: CASSPGLGGDEKLFF

clone size: .
D gene: .
J gene: TRBJ1-2
CDR3 length: 13
V gene: TRBV7-2
CDR3 DNA: TGTGCCAGCAGCTTATTGTTTGGGTATGGCTACACCTTC
CDR3 protein: CASSLLFGYGYTF

clone size: .
D gene: .
J gene: TRBJ2-7
CDR3 length: 15
V gene: TRBV10-3
CDR3 DNA: TGTGCCATCAGTGAGGGCAGGGCGGAGGGATACGAGCAGTACTTC
CDR3 protein: CAISEGRAEGYEQYF

clone size: once
D gene: TRBD1
J gene: TRBJ1-3
CDR3 length: 14
V gene: TRBV6-5
CDR3 DNA: TGTGCCAGCAATTCCGGGACAGGGATTAGCACCATATATTTT
CDR3 protein: CASNSGTGISTIYF

clone size: few
D gene: TRBD1
J gene: TRBJ2-7
CDR3 length: 12
V gene: TRBV18
CDR3 DNA: TGTGCCAGCTCAACCGGACAGGGGGAGCAGTACTTC
CDR3 protein: CASSTGQGEQYF

clone size: .
D gene: TRBD1
J gene: TRBJ2-7
CDR3 length: 13
V gene: TRBV9
CDR3 DNA: TGTGCCAGCAGTTCAGGGGGTTTCTACGAGCAGTACTTC
CDR3 protein: CASSSGGFYEQYF

clone size: .
D gene: .
J gene: TRBJ1-5
CDR3 length: 14
V gene: TRBV5-1
CDR3 DNA: TGCGCCAGCAGCTTCGGGGAGCGCAATCAGCCCCAGCATTTT
CDR3 protein: CASSFGERNQPQHF

clone size: .
D gene: .
J gene: TRBJ2-3
CDR3 length: 18
V gene: TRBV9
CDR3 DNA: TGTGCCAGCAGCGTTGGTTCCGGCCGGGAGATCGGAACAGATACGCAGTATTTT
CDR3 protein: CASSVGSGREIGTDTQYF

clone size: .
D gene: .
J gene: TRBJ2-2
CDR3 length: 16
V gene: TRBV5-8
CDR3 DNA: TGTGCCAGGGGGTCGGCTACACAGGTGAACACCGGGGAGCTGTTTTTT
CDR3 protein: CARGSATQVNTGELFF

clone size: .
D gene: .
J gene: TRBJ1-2
CDR3 length: 12
V gene: TRBV30
CDR3 DNA: TGTGCCTTTTCAACCAGTGCCTATGGCTACACCTTC
CDR3 protein: CAFSTSAYGYTF

clone size: .
D gene: .
J gene: TRBJ1-2
CDR3 length: 13
V gene: TRBV9
CDR3 DNA: TGTGCCAGCAGTAGGGACCGGCTACATGGCTACACCTTC
CDR3 protein: CASSRDRLHGYTF

clone size: .
D gene: TRBD1
J gene: TRBJ2-6
CDR3 length: 16
V gene: TRBV5-1
CDR3 DNA: TGCGCCAGCAGCTGGACAGGGGGTGGAGGGGCCAACGTCCTGACTTTC
CDR3 protein: CASSWTGGGGANVLTF

clone size: .
D gene: .
J gene: TRBJ1-2
CDR3 length: 13
V gene: TRBV19
CDR3 DNA: TGTGCCAGTAGTATAGGCGGGGACTATGGCTACACCTTC
CDR3 protein: CASSIGGDYGYTF

clone size: .
D gene: .
J gene: TRBJ1-1
CDR3 length: 15
V gene: TRBV5-6
CDR3 DNA: TGTGCCAGCAGCTTGATCTCGCCGCCGAGCACTGAAGCTTTCTTT
CDR3 protein: CASSLISPPSTEAFF

clone size: .
D gene: TRBD1
J gene: TRBJ2-7
CDR3 length: 15
V gene: TRBV5-1
CDR3 DNA: TGCGCCAGCAGCACAAACCTACAGGGGATCTACGAGCAGTACTTC
CDR3 protein: CASSTNLQGIYEQYF

clone size: .
D gene: TRBD2
J gene: TRBJ2-7
CDR3 length: 13
V gene: TRBV6-5
CDR3 DNA: TGTGCCAGCGGGCCTAGCGGGACTCTCGAGCAGTACTTC
CDR3 protein: CASGPSGTLEQYF

clone size: .
D gene: TRBD2
J gene: TRBJ2-3
CDR3 length: 15
V gene: TRBV5-4
CDR3 DNA: TGTGCCAGCACACCAACTAGCGGAGGCACAGATACGCAGTATTTT
CDR3 protein: CASTPTSGGTDTQYF

clone size: .
D gene: .
J gene: TRBJ1-4
CDR3 length: 15
V gene: TRBV4-3
CDR3 DNA: TGCGCCAGCAGCCTCCACAGGGCTCTTAATGAAAAACTGTTTTTT
CDR3 protein: CASSLHRALNEKLFF

clone size: .
D gene: TRBD1
J gene: TRBJ1-1
CDR3 length: 12
V gene: TRBV30
CDR3 DNA: TGTGCCTGGAGTGTCCGGGACAGAGAAGCTTTCTTT
CDR3 protein: CAWSVRDREAFF

clone size: once
D gene: .
J gene: TRBJ1-4
CDR3 length: 13
V gene: TRBV12-3/TRBV12-4
CDR3 DNA: TGTGCCAGCAGTTCGAGGGGGAATGAAAAACTGTTTTTT
CDR3 protein: CASSSRGNEKLFF

clone size: .
D gene: .
J gene: TRBJ2-7
CDR3 length: 13
V gene: TRBV30
CDR3 DNA: TGTGCCTGGAGTGTGATAGTAGCCGGCGAGCAGTACTTC
CDR3 protein: CAWSVIVAGEQYF

clone size: .
D gene: .
J gene: TRBJ2-2
CDR3 length: 15
V gene: TRBV5-1
CDR3 DNA: TGCGCCAGCAGCTCGATAACCCGGAGGTCCGGGGAGCTGTTTTTT
CDR3 protein: CASSSITRRSGELFF

clone size: .
D gene: .
J gene: TRBJ2-1
CDR3 length: 17
V gene: TRBV6-2/TRBV6-3
CDR3 DNA: TGTGCCAGCAGTTACCCCCCCTCCAGAAGCTCCTACAATGAGCAGTTCTTC
CDR3 protein: CASSYPPSRSSYNEQFF

clone size: .
D gene: .
J gene: TRBJ1-1
CDR3 length: 16
V gene: TRBV4-3
CDR3 DNA: TGCGCCAGCAGCCAAGATCGGAGAGGGAGTAGGGCTGAAGCTTTCTTT
CDR3 protein: CASSQDRRGSRAEAFF

clone size: .
D gene: TRBD1
J gene: TRBJ1-4
CDR3 length: 14
V gene: TRBV7-3
CDR3 DNA: TGTGCCAGCAGCCCGGACAGGGTAGGGGAAAAACTGTTTTTT
CDR3 protein: CASSPDRVGEKLFF

clone size: .
D gene: TRBD1
J gene: TRBJ1-2
CDR3 length: 15
V gene: TRBV18
CDR3 DNA: TGTGCCAGCTCCCGGGCGGGACAGGAAGGATATGGCTACACCTTC
CDR3 protein: CASSRAGQEGYGYTF

clone size: .
D gene: .
J gene: TRBJ1-5
CDR3 length: 13
V gene: TRBV7-3
CDR3 DNA: TGTGCCAGCAGCGAGGGCACTTTGGAGCCCCAGCATTTT
CDR3 protein: CASSEGTLEPQHF

clone size: .
D gene: .
J gene: TRBJ1-5
CDR3 length: 16
V gene: TRBV19
CDR3 DNA: TGTGCCAGTAGTATAGAGGTGGGACGGATCAATCAGCCCCAGCATTTT
CDR3 protein: CASSIEVGRINQPQHF

clone size: .
D gene: .
J gene: TRBJ2-3
CDR3 length: 13
V gene: TRBV24-1
CDR3 DNA: TGTGCCACCAGTGAAACGGACAGCGATACGCAGTATTTT
CDR3 protein: CATSETDSDTQYF

clone size: once
D gene: TRBD1
J gene: TRBJ1-5
CDR3 length: 16
V gene: TRBV15
CDR3 DNA: TGTGCCACCAGCAGAGGGCCGGACAGGGACAATCAGCCCCAGCATTTT
CDR3 protein: CATSRGPDRDNQPQHF

clone size: .
D gene: TRBD1
J gene: TRBJ1-6
CDR3 length: 16
V gene: TRBV3-1/TRBV3-2
CDR3 DNA: TGTGCCAGCAGCCTTACTCGACAGGGGGCTGGTTCACCCCTCCACTTT
CDR3 protein: CASSLTRQGAGSPLHF

clone size: .
D gene: .
J gene: TRBJ1-1
CDR3 length: 13
V gene: TRBV7-3
CDR3 DNA: TGTGCCAGCAGCTCCCATCAGAACACTGAAGCTTTCTTT
CDR3 protein: CASSSHQNTEAFF

clone size: .
D gene: TRBD2
J gene: TRBJ2-7
CDR3 length: 16
V gene: TRBV6-2/TRBV6-3
CDR3 DNA: TGTGCCAGCAGTTCTCTAGCGCGGGGGGCCCTCTACGAGCAGTACTTC
CDR3 protein: CASSSLARGALYEQYF

clone size: .
D gene: .
J gene: TRBJ2-1
CDR3 length: 15
V gene: TRBV6-5
CDR3 DNA: TGTGCCAGCAGCAAAGGAACAGGGCCTTACAATGAGCAGTTCTTC
CDR3 protein: CASSKGTGPYNEQFF

clone size: .
D gene: .
J gene: TRBJ1-6
CDR3 length: 14
V gene: TRBV5-1
CDR3 DNA: TGCGCCAGCAGCTCCCGGACACTTAATTCACCCCTCCACTTT
CDR3 protein: CASSSRTLNSPLHF

clone size: .
D gene: .
J gene: TRBJ2-3
CDR3 length: 15
V gene: TRBV19
CDR3 DNA: TGTGCCAGTAGTACCAGCTCACCCGGGACAGATACGCAGTATTTT
CDR3 protein: CASSTSSPGTDTQYF

clone size: .
D gene: .
J gene: TRBJ1-4
CDR3 length: 12
V gene: TRBV12-3/TRBV12-4
CDR3 DNA: TGTGCCAGCAGATGGACGAATGAAAAACTGTTTTTT
CDR3 protein: CASRWTNEKLFF

clone size: .
D gene: .
J gene: TRBJ2-5
CDR3 length: 13
V gene: TRBV28
CDR3 DNA: TGTGCCAGCAGTCCCCTCAGTGGGGAGACCCAGTACTTC
CDR3 protein: CASSPLSGETQYF

clone size: .
D gene: .
J gene: TRBJ2-3
CDR3 length: 15
V gene: TRBV6-1
CDR3 DNA: TGTGCCAGCAGTGAAGCGTTACGACCCGATGATACGCAGTATTTT
CDR3 protein: CASSEALRPDDTQYF

clone size: .
D gene: .
J gene: TRBJ1-2
CDR3 length: 14
V gene: TRBV7-2
CDR3 DNA: TGTGCCAGCAGCTCCGGGACGCGAAACTATGGCTACACCTTC
CDR3 protein: CASSSGTRNYGYTF

clone size: .
D gene: TRBD2
J gene: TRBJ2-3
CDR3 length: 20
V gene: TRBV4-3
CDR3 DNA: TGCGCCAGCAGCCAAGTTGGGTCTAGCGGGGATCTATTGGGCCCAGATACGCAGTATTTT
CDR3 protein: CASSQVGSSGDLLGPDTQYF

clone size: once
D gene: .
J gene: TRBJ1-5
CDR3 length: 13
V gene: TRBV10-1
CDR3 DNA: TGCGCCACCGCACAGGGCCCGAATCAGCCCCAGCATTTT
CDR3 protein: CATAQGPNQPQHF

clone size: .
D gene: .
J gene: TRBJ1-2
CDR3 length: 12
V gene: TRBV2
CDR3 DNA: TGTGCCAGCACTGGCAGCAACTATGGCTACACCTTC
CDR3 protein: CASTGSNYGYTF

clone size: .
D gene: TRBD2
J gene: TRBJ2-1
CDR3 length: 15
V gene: TRBV27
CDR3 DNA: TGTGCCAGCAGTTTACTAGCGGCATCCTACAATGAGCAGTTCTTC
CDR3 protein: CASSLLAASYNEQFF